The rows below give T cell receptor beta chains drawn from one sample of a study of beta chain features in type 1 diabetes. TCRdb's table, derived via immunoSEQ multiplex PCR, lists solely in-frame clones and lacks some. There are around 16,000 clones in the sample; over 45% occur only once, and less than 0.55% lies in the top ten. The specimen was stem cell memory CD4+ T cells from blood. The receptors stem from a young woman in good health. CDR3s include the opening cysteine and the closing phenylalanine or tryptophan. A D gene is named only where the DNA matches it firmly. Clone sizes are given selectively: once, few, many, or a class where the clone is expanded.

CDR3 protein: CASPRGGEQFF
CDR3 DNA: TGTGCCAGCCCCCGAGGGGGCGAGCAGTTCTTC
D gene: TRBD1
J gene: TRBJ2-1
V gene: TRBV28
clone size: .

CDR3 protein: CSVDEGADTIYF
CDR3 DNA: TGCAGCGTTGATGAGGGGGCGGACACCATATATTTT
D gene: TRBD1
J gene: TRBJ1-3
V gene: TRBV29-1
clone size: .

CDR3 protein: CASRGRSGEKLFF
CDR3 DNA: TGTGCCAGCAGGGGACGTAGCGGTGAAAAACTGTTTTTT
D gene: .
J gene: TRBJ1-4
V gene: TRBV2
clone size: .

CDR3 protein: CASHREVENIQYF
CDR3 DNA: TGTGCCAGCCATAGGGAGGTCGAAAACATTCAGTACTTC
D gene: .
J gene: TRBJ2-4
V gene: TRBV2
clone size: .

CDR3 protein: CASMTGSKPQHF
CDR3 DNA: TGTGCCAGTATGACAGGCTCCAAGCCCCAGCATTTT
D gene: .
J gene: TRBJ1-5
V gene: TRBV19
clone size: few

CDR3 protein: CASSQEPSGRAYEQYF
CDR3 DNA: TGCGCCAGCAGCCAAGAGCCTAGCGGGAGGGCCTACGAGCAGTACTTC
D gene: TRBD2
J gene: TRBJ2-7
V gene: TRBV4-1
clone size: .

CDR3 protein: CASSIFPSWTAMNTEAFF
CDR3 DNA: TGTGCCAGTAGTATATTCCCCTCCTGGACAGCCATGAACACTGAAGCTTTCTTT
D gene: .
J gene: TRBJ1-1
V gene: TRBV19
clone size: .

CDR3 protein: CASSMRDRPNQPQHF
CDR3 DNA: TGTGCCAGTAGTATGAGAGACAGGCCTAATCAGCCCCAGCATTTT
D gene: .
J gene: TRBJ1-5
V gene: TRBV19
clone size: .

CDR3 protein: CASGVVLGGRGKNTEAFF
CDR3 DNA: TGTGCTAGTGGTGTCGTGTTAGGGGGGCGGGGGAAGAACACTGAAGCTTTCTTT
D gene: .
J gene: TRBJ1-1
V gene: TRBV12-5
clone size: .

CDR3 protein: CASSLGGISSGNTIYF
CDR3 DNA: TGTGCCAGCAGCCTGGGGGGTATTAGCTCTGGAAACACCATATATTTT
D gene: .
J gene: TRBJ1-3
V gene: TRBV6-6
clone size: .

CDR3 protein: CASRTGIYGYTF
CDR3 DNA: TGTGCCAGTAGGACAGGGATCTATGGCTACACCTTC
D gene: TRBD1
J gene: TRBJ1-2
V gene: TRBV19
clone size: .

CDR3 protein: CASSPRQNVYEQYF
CDR3 DNA: TGTGCCAGCTCACCTCGACAGAACGTTTACGAGCAGTACTTC
D gene: .
J gene: TRBJ2-7
V gene: TRBV18
clone size: .

CDR3 protein: CASSEGLAGGIEQFF
CDR3 DNA: TGTGCCAGCAGTGAGGGGCTAGCGGGGGGTATTGAGCAGTTCTTC
D gene: TRBD2
J gene: TRBJ2-1
V gene: TRBV25-1
clone size: .

CDR3 protein: CASSLAGQLNTEAFF
CDR3 DNA: TGCGCCAGCAGCTTGGCAGGACAACTGAACACTGAAGCTTTCTTT
D gene: .
J gene: TRBJ1-1
V gene: TRBV5-1
clone size: .

CDR3 protein: CASRPGQGLTNEKLFF
CDR3 DNA: TGCGCCAGCCGACCGGGACAGGGCCTTACTAATGAAAAACTGTTTTTT
D gene: TRBD1
J gene: TRBJ1-4
V gene: TRBV5-1
clone size: few

CDR3 protein: CASSLWNGRPGNEQFF
CDR3 DNA: TGTGCCAGCAGCTTGTGGAACGGGAGGCCGGGGAATGAGCAGTTCTTC
D gene: TRBD2
J gene: TRBJ2-1
V gene: TRBV5-4
clone size: .

CDR3 protein: CASTLPNRIPGELFF
CDR3 DNA: TGTGCCAGCACACTTCCAAACAGGATACCCGGGGAGCTGTTTTTT
D gene: .
J gene: TRBJ2-2
V gene: TRBV18
clone size: .

CDR3 protein: CASSSQHVPTFCGYTF
CDR3 DNA: TGTGCTAGCAGCTCGCAACATGTCCCAACATTTTGTGGCTACACCTTC
D gene: .
J gene: TRBJ1-2
V gene: TRBV7-7
clone size: .

CDR3 protein: CAIQGTYEQYF
CDR3 DNA: TGTGCCATACAGGGAACCTACGAGCAGTACTTC
D gene: .
J gene: TRBJ2-7
V gene: TRBV25-1
clone size: few

CDR3 protein: CASSLERTGNAFF
CDR3 DNA: TGCGCCAGCAGCTTGGAGAGGACAGGGAACGCTTTCTTT
D gene: TRBD1
J gene: TRBJ1-1
V gene: TRBV5-1
clone size: .

CDR3 protein: CASSSRRGFNYGYTF
CDR3 DNA: TGTGCCAGCAGCAGTCGGAGAGGCTTCAATTATGGCTACACCTTC
D gene: .
J gene: TRBJ1-2
V gene: TRBV6-5
clone size: .

CDR3 protein: CATSREGGQGYQPQHF
CDR3 DNA: TGTGCCACCAGCAGAGAAGGGGGACAGGGGTACCAGCCCCAGCATTTT
D gene: TRBD1
J gene: TRBJ1-5
V gene: TRBV15
clone size: .

CDR3 protein: CASSSGGNDYGYTF
CDR3 DNA: TGTGCCAGCAGTTCAGGGGGCAACGACTATGGCTACACCTTC
D gene: TRBD1
J gene: TRBJ1-2
V gene: TRBV6-5
clone size: .

CDR3 protein: CASSYTRGTTEAFF
CDR3 DNA: TGTGCCAGCAGTTATACCAGGGGGACCACTGAAGCTTTCTTT
D gene: TRBD1
J gene: TRBJ1-1
V gene: TRBV6-1
clone size: .

CDR3 protein: CASSDRTSLGEKLFF
CDR3 DNA: TGTGCCAGCAGTGATAGGACAAGTCTCGGTGAAAAACTGTTTTTT
D gene: .
J gene: TRBJ1-4
V gene: TRBV2
clone size: .

CDR3 protein: CASSRTGTGTYEQYF
CDR3 DNA: TGTGCCAGCAGTCGTACCGGGACAGGGACCTACGAGCAGTACTTC
D gene: TRBD1
J gene: TRBJ2-7
V gene: TRBV6-1
clone size: .

CDR3 protein: CASSARTGRETQYF
CDR3 DNA: TGCGCCAGCAGCGCGAGGACAGGGCGAGAGACCCAGTACTTC
D gene: TRBD1
J gene: TRBJ2-5
V gene: TRBV5-1
clone size: .

CDR3 protein: CASGLVLRGGPDRYNEQFF
CDR3 DNA: TGTGCTAGTGGTTTGGTACTGCGGGGAGGGCCTGATAGGTACAATGAGCAGTTCTTC
D gene: TRBD2
J gene: TRBJ2-1
V gene: TRBV12-5
clone size: .

CDR3 protein: CASGQDYEQYF
CDR3 DNA: TGTGCCTCGGGACAAGACTACGAGCAGTACTTC
D gene: .
J gene: TRBJ2-7
V gene: TRBV28
clone size: .

CDR3 protein: CASSPTSGGYNEQFF
CDR3 DNA: TGTGCCAGCTCACCGACTAGCGGGGGCTACAATGAGCAGTTCTTC
D gene: TRBD2
J gene: TRBJ2-1
V gene: TRBV18
clone size: .

CDR3 protein: CASREVYEQYF
CDR3 DNA: TGTGCCAGCAGAGAGGTATACGAGCAGTACTTC
D gene: .
J gene: TRBJ2-7
V gene: TRBV6-6
clone size: .

CDR3 protein: CATSRGGRPAGQYF
CDR3 DNA: TGTGCCACCAGCAGAGGGGGGAGGCCCGCCGGGCAGTACTTC
D gene: .
J gene: TRBJ2-5
V gene: TRBV15
clone size: .

CDR3 protein: CASSGRGILYGHTF
CDR3 DNA: TGTGCCAGCAGTGGCAGGGGTATCCTCTATGGCCACACCTTC
D gene: .
J gene: TRBJ1-2
V gene: TRBV6-1
clone size: .

CDR3 protein: CASSLYRASYEQYF
CDR3 DNA: TGTGCCAGCAGCTTGTACAGGGCCAGCTACGAGCAGTACTTC
D gene: .
J gene: TRBJ2-7
V gene: TRBV5-6
clone size: .

CDR3 protein: CASSLGESGANVLTF
CDR3 DNA: TGCGCCAGCAGCTTGGGGGAGTCTGGGGCCAACGTCCTGACTTTC
D gene: .
J gene: TRBJ2-6
V gene: TRBV5-1
clone size: .

CDR3 protein: CASSPGQGDYGYTF
CDR3 DNA: TGTGCCAGCTCACCCGGACAGGGAGACTATGGCTACACCTTC
D gene: TRBD1
J gene: TRBJ1-2
V gene: TRBV18
clone size: .

CDR3 protein: CASGTSVSGELFF
CDR3 DNA: TGCGCCAGCGGGACTAGCGTAAGCGGGGAGCTGTTTTTT
D gene: TRBD2
J gene: TRBJ2-2
V gene: TRBV10-2
clone size: .

CDR3 protein: CASSLYPPLGSGEAYEQYF
CDR3 DNA: TGTGCCAGCAGCTTATACCCGCCCTTGGGTAGCGGAGAGGCCTACGAGCAGTACTTC
D gene: .
J gene: TRBJ2-7
V gene: TRBV7-2
clone size: once

CDR3 protein: CSVGGQLNNEQFF
CDR3 DNA: TGCAGCGTTGGGGGACAGCTAAACAATGAGCAGTTCTTC
D gene: TRBD1
J gene: TRBJ2-1
V gene: TRBV29-1
clone size: few

CDR3 protein: CASSPPGQETQYF
CDR3 DNA: TGTGCCAGCAGCCCGCCGGGGCAAGAGACCCAGTACTTC
D gene: .
J gene: TRBJ2-5
V gene: TRBV7-2
clone size: once

CDR3 protein: CASSEGASQTQYF
CDR3 DNA: TGTGCCAGCAGTGAGGGGGCTAGCCAGACCCAGTACTTC
D gene: TRBD1
J gene: TRBJ2-5
V gene: TRBV28
clone size: .

CDR3 protein: CASSLDVGAEQYF
CDR3 DNA: TGTGCCAGCAGCCTCGATGTGGGCGCGGAGCAGTACTTC
D gene: .
J gene: TRBJ2-7
V gene: TRBV5-4
clone size: .

CDR3 protein: CATSRGADTNTGELFF
CDR3 DNA: TGTGCCACCAGCAGAGGGGCAGACACGAACACCGGGGAGCTGTTTTTT
D gene: .
J gene: TRBJ2-2
V gene: TRBV15
clone size: .

CDR3 protein: CASSLVSHGLGRTEAFF
CDR3 DNA: TGTGCCAGCAGCTTAGTGTCGCACGGGCTGGGGAGAACTGAAGCTTTCTTT
D gene: .
J gene: TRBJ1-1
V gene: TRBV11-2
clone size: .

CDR3 protein: CASSLGGGTRETGELFF
CDR3 DNA: TGTGCCAGCAGCTTAGGAGGGGGAACAAGAGAAACCGGGGAGCTGTTTTTT
D gene: .
J gene: TRBJ2-2
V gene: TRBV11-2
clone size: .

CDR3 protein: CASSLSAGGYTDTQYF
CDR3 DNA: TGTGCCAGCAGCTTGAGTGCGGGGGGGTACACAGATACGCAGTATTTT
D gene: TRBD2
J gene: TRBJ2-3
V gene: TRBV5-4
clone size: .

CDR3 protein: CASSELGGITLHF
CDR3 DNA: TGTGCCAGCAGTGAATTGGGGGGGATCACCCTCCACTTT
D gene: .
J gene: TRBJ1-6
V gene: TRBV6-1
clone size: few

CDR3 protein: CASSPQLVSTGELFF
CDR3 DNA: TGTGCCAGCAGCCCCCAACTAGTCTCTACCGGGGAGCTGTTTTTT
D gene: .
J gene: TRBJ2-2
V gene: TRBV5-6
clone size: few

CDR3 protein: CASSFRQGYSYNEQFF
CDR3 DNA: TGTGCCAGCAGCTTCAGACAGGGCTATTCCTACAATGAGCAGTTCTTC
D gene: TRBD1
J gene: TRBJ2-1
V gene: TRBV7-2
clone size: few

CDR3 protein: CASRKGSGGGAGTNEKLFF
CDR3 DNA: TGTGCCAGTAGAAAGGGGAGTGGGGGGGGCGCCGGAACTAATGAAAAACTGTTTTTT
D gene: .
J gene: TRBJ1-4
V gene: TRBV19
clone size: .

CDR3 protein: CASSFSAAGSYNEQFF
CDR3 DNA: TGTGCCAGCAGCTTTTCCGCAGCGGGCTCCTACAATGAGCAGTTCTTC
D gene: .
J gene: TRBJ2-1
V gene: TRBV7-2
clone size: .